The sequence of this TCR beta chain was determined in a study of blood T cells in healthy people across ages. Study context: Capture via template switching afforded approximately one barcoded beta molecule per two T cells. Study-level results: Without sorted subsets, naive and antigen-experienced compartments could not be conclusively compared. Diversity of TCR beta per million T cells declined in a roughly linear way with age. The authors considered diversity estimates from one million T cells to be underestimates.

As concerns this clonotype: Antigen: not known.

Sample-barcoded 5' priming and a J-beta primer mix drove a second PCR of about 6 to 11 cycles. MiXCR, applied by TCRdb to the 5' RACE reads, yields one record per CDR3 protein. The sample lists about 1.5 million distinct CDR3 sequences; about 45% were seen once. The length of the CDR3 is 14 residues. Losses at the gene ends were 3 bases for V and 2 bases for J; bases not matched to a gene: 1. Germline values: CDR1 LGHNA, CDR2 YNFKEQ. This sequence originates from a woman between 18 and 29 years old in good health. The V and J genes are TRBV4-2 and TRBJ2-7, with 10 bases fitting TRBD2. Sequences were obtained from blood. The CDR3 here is CASSHGLAAYEQYF. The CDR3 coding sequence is TGTGCCAGCAGCCACGGACTAGCGGCCTACGAGCAGTACTTC.